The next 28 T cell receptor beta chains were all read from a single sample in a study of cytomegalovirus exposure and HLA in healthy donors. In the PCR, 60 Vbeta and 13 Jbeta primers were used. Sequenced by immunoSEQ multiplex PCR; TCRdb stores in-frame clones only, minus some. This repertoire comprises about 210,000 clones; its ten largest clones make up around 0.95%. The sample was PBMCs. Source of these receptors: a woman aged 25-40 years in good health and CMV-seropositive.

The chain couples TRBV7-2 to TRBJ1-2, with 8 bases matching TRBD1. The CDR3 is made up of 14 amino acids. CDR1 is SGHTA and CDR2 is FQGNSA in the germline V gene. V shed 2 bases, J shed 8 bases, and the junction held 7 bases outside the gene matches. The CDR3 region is CASSLLQGAKGYTF. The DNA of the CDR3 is TGTGCCAGCAGCTTACTTCAGGGGGCGAAGGGCTACACCTTC. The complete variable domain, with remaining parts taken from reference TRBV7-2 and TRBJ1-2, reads GAGVSQSPSNKVTEKGKDVELRCDPISGHTALYWYRQSLGQGLEFLIYFQGNSAPDKSGLPSDRFSAERTGGSVSTLTIQRTQQEDSAVYLCASSLLQGAKGYTFGSGTRLTVV.

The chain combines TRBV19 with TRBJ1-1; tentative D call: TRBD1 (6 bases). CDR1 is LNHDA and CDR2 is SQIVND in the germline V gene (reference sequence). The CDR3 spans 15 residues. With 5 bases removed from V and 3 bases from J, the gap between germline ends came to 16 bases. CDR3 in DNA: TGTGCCAGTAGTTCTCAGGGGTTATGGGACACTGAAGCTTTCTTT. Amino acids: CASSSQGLWDTEAFF.

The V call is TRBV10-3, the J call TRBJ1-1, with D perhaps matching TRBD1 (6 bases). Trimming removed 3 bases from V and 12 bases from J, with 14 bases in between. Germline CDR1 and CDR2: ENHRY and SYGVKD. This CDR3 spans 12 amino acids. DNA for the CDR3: TGTGCCATCAGTGAACAGGGTGCTAATACTTTCTTT. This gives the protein CAISEQGANTFF.

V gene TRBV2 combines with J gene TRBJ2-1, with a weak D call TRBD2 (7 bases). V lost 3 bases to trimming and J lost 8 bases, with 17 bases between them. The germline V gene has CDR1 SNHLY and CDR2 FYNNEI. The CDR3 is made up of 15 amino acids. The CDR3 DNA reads TGTGCCAGCAGTGATGTCGGGGGCGCGGGGGATGAGCAGTTCTTC. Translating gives CASSDVGGAGDEQFF.

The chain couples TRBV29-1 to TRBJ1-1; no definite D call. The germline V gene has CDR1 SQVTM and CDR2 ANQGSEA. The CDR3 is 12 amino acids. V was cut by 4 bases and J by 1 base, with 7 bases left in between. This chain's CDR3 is CSVGLQNTEAFF. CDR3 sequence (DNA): TGCAGCGTTGGACTGCAGAACACTGAAGCTTTCTTT. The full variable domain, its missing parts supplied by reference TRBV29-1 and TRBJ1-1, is SAVISQKPSRDICQRGTSLTIQCQVDSQVTMMFWYRQQPGQSLTLIATANQGSEATYESGFVIDKFPISRPNLTFSTLTVSNMSPEDSSIYLCSVGLQNTEAFFGQGTRLTVV.

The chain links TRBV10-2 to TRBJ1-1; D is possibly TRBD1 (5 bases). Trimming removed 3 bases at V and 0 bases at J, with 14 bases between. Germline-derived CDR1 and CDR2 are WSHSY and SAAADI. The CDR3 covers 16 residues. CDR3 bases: TGCGCCAGCAGTGATTGGGGCACTGTCATGAACACTGAAGCTTTCTTT. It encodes CASSDWGTVMNTEAFF.

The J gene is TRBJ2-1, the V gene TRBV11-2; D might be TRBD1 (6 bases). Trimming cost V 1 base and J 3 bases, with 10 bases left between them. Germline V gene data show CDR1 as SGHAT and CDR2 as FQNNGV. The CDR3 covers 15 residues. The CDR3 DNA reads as TGTGCCAGCAGCTTAGCAGGGACAATCTACAATGAGCAGTTCTTC. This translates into CASSLAGTIYNEQFF. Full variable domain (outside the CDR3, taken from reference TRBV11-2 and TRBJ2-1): EAGVAQSPRYKIIEKRQSVAFWCNPISGHATLYWYQQILGQGPKLLIQFQNNGVVDDSQLPKDRFSAERLKGVDSTLKIQPAKLEDSAVYLCASSLAGTIYNEQFFGPGTRLTVL.

In nucleotides, the CDR3 is TGTGCCAGCAGCTTGGACCAGTACAATGAGCAGTTCTTC. It is translated as CASSLDQYNEQFF. This chain joins TRBV5-6 and TRBJ2-1; D gene ambiguous. Germline assignment: CDR1 SGHDT and CDR2 YYEEEE. Trimming removed 0 bases from V and 4 bases from J, with 5 bases in between. The CDR3 extends over 13 amino acids.

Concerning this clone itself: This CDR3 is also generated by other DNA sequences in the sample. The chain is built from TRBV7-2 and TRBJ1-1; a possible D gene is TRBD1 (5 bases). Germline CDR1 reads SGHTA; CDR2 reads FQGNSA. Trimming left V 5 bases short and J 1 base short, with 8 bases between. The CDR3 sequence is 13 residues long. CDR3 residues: CASSSDRNTEAFF. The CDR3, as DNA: TGTGCCAGCAGCAGCGACAGGAACACTGAAGCTTTCTTT.

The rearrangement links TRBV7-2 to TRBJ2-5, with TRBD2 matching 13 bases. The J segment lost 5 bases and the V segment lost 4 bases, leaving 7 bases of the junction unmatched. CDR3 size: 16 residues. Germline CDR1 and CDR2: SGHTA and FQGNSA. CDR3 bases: TGTGCCAGCAGCTCCCGGACTAGCGGGAGACGGGAGACCCAGTACTTC. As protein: CASSSRTSGRRETQYF.

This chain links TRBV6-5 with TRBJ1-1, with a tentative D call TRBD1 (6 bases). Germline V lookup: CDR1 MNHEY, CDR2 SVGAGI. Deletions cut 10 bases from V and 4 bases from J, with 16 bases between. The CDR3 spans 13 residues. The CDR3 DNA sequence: TGTGCCACGAAGGGGGTGGGGACCACTGAAGCTTTCTTT. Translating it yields CATKGVGTTEAFF.

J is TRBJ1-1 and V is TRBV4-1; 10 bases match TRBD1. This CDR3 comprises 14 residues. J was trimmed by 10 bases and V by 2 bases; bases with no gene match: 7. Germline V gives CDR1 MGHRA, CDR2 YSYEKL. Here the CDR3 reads CASSQKGRDRGAFF. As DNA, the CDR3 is TGCGCCAGCAGCCAAAAGGGACGGGACAGGGGAGCTTTCTTT.

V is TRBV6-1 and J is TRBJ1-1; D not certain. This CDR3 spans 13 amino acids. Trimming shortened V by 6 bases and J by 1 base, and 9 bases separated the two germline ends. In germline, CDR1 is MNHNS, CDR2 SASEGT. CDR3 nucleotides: TGTGCCAGCAGGGACTTCAAGAACACTGAAGCTTTCTTT. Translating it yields CASRDFKNTEAFF.

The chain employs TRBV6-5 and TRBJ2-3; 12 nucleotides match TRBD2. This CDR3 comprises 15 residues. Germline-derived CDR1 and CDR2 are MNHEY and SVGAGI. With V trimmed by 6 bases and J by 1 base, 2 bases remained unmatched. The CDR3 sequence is CASSRLAGGTDTQYF. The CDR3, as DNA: TGTGCCAGCAGCCGACTAGCGGGAGGCACAGATACGCAGTATTTT.

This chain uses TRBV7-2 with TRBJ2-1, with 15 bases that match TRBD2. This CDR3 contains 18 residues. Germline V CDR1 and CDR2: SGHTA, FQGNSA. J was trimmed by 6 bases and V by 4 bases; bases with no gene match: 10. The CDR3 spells CASSYGTSGGPFPNEQFF. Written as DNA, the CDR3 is TGTGCCAGCAGCTACGGGACTAGCGGGGGGCCCTTCCCCAATGAGCAGTTCTTC. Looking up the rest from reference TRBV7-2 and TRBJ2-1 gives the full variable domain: GAGVSQSPSNKVTEKGKDVELRCDPISGHTALYWYRQSLGQGLEFLIYFQGNSAPDKSGLPSDRFSAERTGGSVSTLTIQRTQQEDSAVYLCASSYGTSGGPFPNEQFFGPGTRLTVL.

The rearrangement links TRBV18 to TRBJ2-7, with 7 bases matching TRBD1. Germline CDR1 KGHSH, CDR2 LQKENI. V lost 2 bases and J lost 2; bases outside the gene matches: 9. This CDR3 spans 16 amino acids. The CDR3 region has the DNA TGTGCCAGCTCACCAATGGACAGGAGGATTACCTACGAGCAGTACTTC. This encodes CASSPMDRRITYEQYF.

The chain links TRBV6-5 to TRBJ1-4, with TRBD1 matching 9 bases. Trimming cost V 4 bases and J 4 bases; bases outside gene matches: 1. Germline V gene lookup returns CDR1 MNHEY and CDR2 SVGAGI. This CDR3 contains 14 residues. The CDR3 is CASSWDRVNEKLFF. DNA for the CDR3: TGTGCCAGCAGTTGGGACAGGGTTAATGAAAAACTGTTTTTT.

CDR3 nucleotides: TGCAGCGTGACGACCGGGGTCCACCAAGAGACCCAGTACTTC. Encoded protein: CSVTTGVHQETQYF. V is TRBV29-1 and J is TRBJ2-5; possibly TRBD2 for D (5 bases). This CDR3 contains 14 residues. Trimming shortened V by 6 bases and J by 0 bases, and 14 bases separated the two germline ends. Germline V CDR1 and CDR2: SQVTM, ANQGSEA.

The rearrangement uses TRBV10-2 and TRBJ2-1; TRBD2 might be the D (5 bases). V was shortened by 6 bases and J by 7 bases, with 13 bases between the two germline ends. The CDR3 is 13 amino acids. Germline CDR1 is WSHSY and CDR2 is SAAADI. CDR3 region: CASREASRNEQFF. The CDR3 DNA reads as TGCGCCAGCAGAGAGGCTAGCCGAAATGAGCAGTTCTTC.

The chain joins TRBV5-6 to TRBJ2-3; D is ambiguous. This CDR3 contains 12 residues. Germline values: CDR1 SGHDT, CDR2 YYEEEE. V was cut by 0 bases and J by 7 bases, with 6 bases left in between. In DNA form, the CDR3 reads TGTGCCAGCAGCTTGGCTAGGAATACGCAGTATTTT. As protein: CASSLARNTQYF.

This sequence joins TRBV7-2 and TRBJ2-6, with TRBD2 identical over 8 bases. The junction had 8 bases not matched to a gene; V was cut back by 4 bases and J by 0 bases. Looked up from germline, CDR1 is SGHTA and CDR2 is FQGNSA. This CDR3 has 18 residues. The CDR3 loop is CASSSLGLAHSGANVLTF. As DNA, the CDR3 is TGTGCCAGCAGCTCCCTCGGACTAGCCCACTCTGGGGCCAACGTCCTGACTTTC.

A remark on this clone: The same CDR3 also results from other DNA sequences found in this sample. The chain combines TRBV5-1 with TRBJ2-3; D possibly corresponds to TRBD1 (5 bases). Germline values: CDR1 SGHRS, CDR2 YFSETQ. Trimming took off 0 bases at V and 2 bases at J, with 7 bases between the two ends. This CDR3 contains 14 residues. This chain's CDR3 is CASSLGQNTDTQYF. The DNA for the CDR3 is TGCGCCAGCAGCTTGGGACAGAACACAGATACGCAGTATTTT.

CDR3 in amino acids: CAITQGQNTEAFF. CDR3 DNA sequence: TGTGCCATCACCCAGGGCCAGAACACTGAAGCTTTCTTT. The J gene is TRBJ1-1, the V gene TRBV10-3, with a tentative D call TRBD1 (5 bases). The germline gives CDR1 ENHRY, CDR2 SYGVKD. The CDR3 covers 13 residues. Trimming removed 7 bases at V and 1 base at J, with 10 bases between.

CDR3 DNA: TGTGCCAGCAGTGAAATAGCGGGAGCCTACGAGCAGTACTTC. Protein: CASSEIAGAYEQYF. The rearrangement links TRBV6-1 to TRBJ2-7, with 9 bases matching TRBD2. The CDR3 totals 14 residues. V lost 2 bases and J lost 2; bases outside the gene matches: 1. The germline V gene encodes CDR1 MNHNS and CDR2 SASEGT.

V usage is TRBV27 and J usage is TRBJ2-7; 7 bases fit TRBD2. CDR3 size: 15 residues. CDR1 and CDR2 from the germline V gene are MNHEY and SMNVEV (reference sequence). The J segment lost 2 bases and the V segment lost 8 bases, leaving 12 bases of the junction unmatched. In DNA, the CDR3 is TGTGCCAGCTCCCAAACGGGGGGACCCCCCTACGAGCAGTACTTC. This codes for CASSQTGGPPYEQYF.

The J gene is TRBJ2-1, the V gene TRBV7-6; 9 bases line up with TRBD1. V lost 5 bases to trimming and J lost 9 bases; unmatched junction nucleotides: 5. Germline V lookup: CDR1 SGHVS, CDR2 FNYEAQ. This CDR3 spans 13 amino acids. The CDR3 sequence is CASSKTGGGEQFF. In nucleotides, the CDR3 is TGTGCCAGCAGCAAAACAGGGGGCGGTGAGCAGTTCTTC. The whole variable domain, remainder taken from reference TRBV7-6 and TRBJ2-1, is GAGVSQSPRYKVTKRGQDVALRCDPISGHVSLYWYRQALGQGPEFLTYFNYEAQQDKSGLPNDRFSAERPEGSISTLTIQRTEQRDSAMYRCASSKTGGGEQFFGPGTRLTVL.

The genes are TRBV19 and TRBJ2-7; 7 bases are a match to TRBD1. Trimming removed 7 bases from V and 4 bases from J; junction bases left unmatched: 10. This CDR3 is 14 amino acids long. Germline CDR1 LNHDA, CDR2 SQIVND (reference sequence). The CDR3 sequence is CASTPRTGTYEQYF. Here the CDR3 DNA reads TGTGCCAGTACCCCACGGACAGGTACTTACGAGCAGTACTTC.

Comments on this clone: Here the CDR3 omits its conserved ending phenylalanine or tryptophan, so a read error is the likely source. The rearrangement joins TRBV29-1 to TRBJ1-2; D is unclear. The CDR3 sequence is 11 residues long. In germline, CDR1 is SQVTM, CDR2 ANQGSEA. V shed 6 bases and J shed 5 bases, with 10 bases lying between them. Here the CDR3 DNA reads TGCAGCGTCGGTGACGGGTATGGCTACACCCTC. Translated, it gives CSVGDGYGYTL.